The 8 T cell receptor beta chains reported below all come from one sample, sequenced in a study of blood T cell repertoires in COVID-19 (dated by TCRdb to 2019 to 2021). Library prep was done by the immunoSEQ multiplex PCR assay. What TCRdb holds here is the immuneACCESS table cut down to in-frame rearrangements. Part of the clones is not present; checked against another copy, under half of the missing clones reflect an unresolved V gene, and the others are unexplained. The sample contains roughly 180,000 clones, approximately 85% of them found a single time. The ten largest clones capture less than 8% of the sample. Sequenced sample: peripheral blood. All receptors come from an elderly man with COVID-19, enrolled during active disease.

The chain's CDR3 is CASSSGQIYTEAFF. DNA for the CDR3: TGCGCCAGCAGCTCGGGACAAATCTACACTGAAGCTTTCTTT. The chain recombines TRBV5-1 with TRBJ1-1; D possibly corresponds to TRBD1 (6 bases). Trimming took 3 bases from V and 3 from J, leaving 12 bases between them. In germline, CDR1 is SGHRS, CDR2 YFSETQ. This CDR3 is built from 14 residues.

The rearrangement joins TRBV7-9 to TRBJ1-3; possibly TRBD1 for D (6 bases). Germline lookup yields CDR1 SEHNR and CDR2 FQNEAQ (reference sequence). Trimming pared 0 bases from V and 0 bases from J, leaving 12 bases between. The CDR3 runs 17 residues. The CDR3 is CASSLADPGHSGNTIYF. The CDR3 nucleotides read TGTGCCAGCAGCTTAGCGGACCCGGGACACTCTGGAAACACCATATATTTT.

V and J are TRBV7-9 and TRBJ1-1; D remains ambiguous. This CDR3 comprises 14 residues. Germline V gene sequence: CDR1 SEHNR, CDR2 FQNEAQ (reference sequence). The germline V and J ends were trimmed by 3 bases and 0 bases, with 8 bases remaining between them. The CDR3 DNA sequence: TGTGCCAGCAGCTTTTTCGGGGTGAACACTGAAGCTTTCTTT. The encoded protein is CASSFFGVNTEAFF.

The V call is TRBV7-2, the J call TRBJ2-1; the match to TRBD2 covers 9 bases. The V segment lost 5 bases and the J segment 0 bases; nucleotides outside the gene matches: 5. The CDR3 is 16 amino acids. The germline V gene encodes CDR1 SGHTA and CDR2 FQGNSA. The CDR3 bases are TGTGCCAGCAGCATCATAGCGGGGGCCTCCTACAATGAGCAGTTCTTC. Protein sequence: CASSIIAGASYNEQFF.

The rearrangement links TRBV12-5 to TRBJ2-1; TRBD1 might be the D (5 bases). The CDR3 is made up of 13 amino acids. CDR1 is LGHNT and CDR2 is FRNRAP in the germline V gene. The V and J ends lost 5 bases and 10 bases respectively, with 15 bases between them. For the CDR3, the DNA is TGTGCTAGTGGTCTCCTAAGGGGCGGAGAGCAGTTCTTC. Protein: CASGLLRGGEQFF.

The gene calls are TRBV5-6 and TRBJ1-5; 7 nucleotides match TRBD1. V was clipped by 5 bases and J by 4 bases; unmatched bases: 9. The CDR3 has 15 residues. Germline CDR1 reads SGHDT; CDR2 reads YYEEEE. The CDR3 nucleotides read TGTGCCAGCAGTTTAGGAGACAGGGATAATCAGCCCCAGCATTTT. Its translation is CASSLGDRDNQPQHF. The entire variable domain, with the rest obtained from reference TRBV5-6 and TRBJ1-5, is as follows: DAGVTQSPTHLIKTRGQQVTLRCSPKSGHDTVSWYQQALGQGPQFIFQYYEEEERQRGNFPDRFSGHQFPNYSSELNVNALLLGDSALYLCASSLGDRDNQPQHFGDGTRLSIL.

The V gene is TRBV5-1, the J gene TRBJ1-4; 8 bases line up with TRBD1. The CDR3 length is 17 residues. Germline V gene sequence: CDR1 SGHRS, CDR2 YFSETQ. Germline trimming cut 5 bases from V and 0 bases from J; bases unmatched to any gene: 9. The CDR3: CASRRGTGFATNEKLFF. The CDR3 DNA reads TGCGCCAGCAGGAGAGGGACAGGCTTTGCAACTAATGAAAAACTGTTTTTT.

On this clone: Within the sample, other DNA sequences also encode this same CDR3. V gene TRBV25-1 combines with J gene TRBJ2-5; TRBD2 is a possible D gene (5 bases). Germline CDR1 is MGHDK and CDR2 is SYGVNS. This CDR3 has 15 residues. Trimming cost V 0 bases and J 2 bases, with 10 bases left between them. The CDR3 here is CASSEYRTGQETQYF. For the CDR3, the DNA is TGTGCCAGCAGTGAATATCGGACTGGGCAAGAGACCCAGTACTTC.